This T cell receptor beta chain originates from a study of patients and donors after allogeneic stem cell transplantation. The CDR3 covers 15 residues. Trimming removed 4 bases at V and 2 bases at J, with 12 bases between. Germline values: CDR1 SGHAT, CDR2 FQNNGV. TCRdb ran MiXCR on the RT-PCR reads and lists one entry per CDR3 protein. This sample carries more than 850,000 distinct CDR3 sequences, about 20% of them seen once, and the ten largest clones take roughly 6.4%. This clonotype was seen more than once but under ten times. The TCR sequence derives from a human donor who was either an allogeneic HSCT recipient or a stem cell or donor lymphocyte infusion donor (not recorded which). It is not recorded whose cells these are; they may come from a transplant donor. Sequenced input: blood, either unsorted or a sorted T cell fraction (not recorded which). The chain combines TRBV11-2 with TRBJ1-5, with a possible D match to TRBD1 (5 bases). This CDR3 is CASSSDGRGNQPQHF. The CDR3 nucleotides are TGTGCCAGCAGCTCAGATGGCAGGGGCAATCAGCCCCAGCATTTT.